What follows is one T cell receptor (beta chain) and its context. Its matching antigen is unknown. The CDR3 has 15 residues. The V end lost 0 bases, the J end lost 2 bases, and 12 bases lay between the germline ends. Germline V gene data show CDR1 as SGDLS and CDR2 as YYNGEE. Both 60 Vbeta primers and 13 Jbeta primers went into the PCR. Method: immunoSEQ multiplex PCR; TCRdb's copy keeps in-frame clones and lacks some. The sample contains some 180,000 clones, 82% of which appear only once. This entry is derived from a study of cytomegalovirus exposure and HLA in healthy donors. Study conclusions and caveats: Several of the most significant clusters appeared, in a later analysis, to be linked to common viral pathogens. Published work reported that the classifier diagnosed cytomegalovirus status with high specificity and sensitivity. In vitro testing confirmed a few CMV-associated chains as specific for CMV antigens.

Input material: PBMCs. The source is a man aged 35-49 years in good health and CMV-seronegative. The rearrangement uses TRBV9 and TRBJ2-7; maybe TRBD2 (5 bases). The CDR3 bases are TGTGCCAGCAGCGTAGAACCCGGGGTAGCCTACGAGCAGTACTTC. Translation: CASSVEPGVAYEQYF. Using reference TRBV9 and TRBJ2-7 for the parts outside the CDR3, the full variable domain is DSGVTQTPKHLITATGQRVTLRCSPRSGDLSVYWYQQSLDQGLQFLIQYYNGEERAKGNILERFSAQQFPDLHSELNLSSLELGDSALYFCASSVEPGVAYEQYFGPGTRLTVT.